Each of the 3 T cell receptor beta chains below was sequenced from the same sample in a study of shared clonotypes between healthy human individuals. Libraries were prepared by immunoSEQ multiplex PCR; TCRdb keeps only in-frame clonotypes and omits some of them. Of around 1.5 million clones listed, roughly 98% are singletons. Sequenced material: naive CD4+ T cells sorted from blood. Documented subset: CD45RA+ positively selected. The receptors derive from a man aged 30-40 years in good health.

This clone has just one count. This CDR3 is CASSPGGPYQETQYF. The CDR3 region has the DNA TGTGCCAGCTCCCCGGGTGGGCCGTACCAAGAGACCCAGTACTTC. The chain couples TRBV18 to TRBJ2-5; D is unresolved. V gave up 6 bases and J gave up 0 bases, with 14 bases separating them. The CDR3 contains 15 residues. CDR1 KGHSH and CDR2 LQKENI come from the germline V gene.

The CDR3 loop reads CASSRVAGGMNNEQFF. The DNA for the CDR3 is TGTGCCAGCAGTAGAGTAGCGGGAGGGATGAACAATGAGCAGTTCTTC. The chain joins TRBV5-4 to TRBJ2-1, with 11 bases lining up with TRBD2. Trimming cost V 5 bases and J 5 bases; bases outside gene matches: 9. Per the germline V gene, CDR1 is SGHNT and CDR2 is YYREEE (reference sequence). This CDR3 has 16 amino acids.

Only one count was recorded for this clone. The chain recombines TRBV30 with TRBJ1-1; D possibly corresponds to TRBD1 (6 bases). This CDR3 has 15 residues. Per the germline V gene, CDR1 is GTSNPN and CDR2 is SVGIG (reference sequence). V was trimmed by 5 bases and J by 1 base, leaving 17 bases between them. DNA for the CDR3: TGTGCCTGGGGAACGGTACAGGGATCGAACACTGAAGCTTTCTTT. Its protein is CAWGTVQGSNTEAFF. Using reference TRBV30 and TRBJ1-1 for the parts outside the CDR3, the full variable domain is SQTIHQWPATLVQPVGSPLSLECTVEGTSNPNLYWYRQAAGRGLQLLFYSVGIGQISSEVPQNLSASRPQDRQFILSSKKLLLSDSGFYLCAWGTVQGSNTEAFFGQGTRLTVV.